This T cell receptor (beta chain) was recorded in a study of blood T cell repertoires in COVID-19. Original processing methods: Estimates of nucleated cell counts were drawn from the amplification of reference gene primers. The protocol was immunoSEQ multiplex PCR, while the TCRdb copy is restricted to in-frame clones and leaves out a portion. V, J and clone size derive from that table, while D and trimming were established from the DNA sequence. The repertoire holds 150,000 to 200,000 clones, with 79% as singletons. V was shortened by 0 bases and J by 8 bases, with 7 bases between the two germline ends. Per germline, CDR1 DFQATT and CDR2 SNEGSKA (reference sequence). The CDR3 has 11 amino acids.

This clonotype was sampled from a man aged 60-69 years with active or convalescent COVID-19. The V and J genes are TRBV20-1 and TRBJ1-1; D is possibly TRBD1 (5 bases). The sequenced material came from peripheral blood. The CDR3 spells CSARDQGEAFF. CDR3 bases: TGCAGTGCTAGAGATCAGGGCGAAGCTTTCTTT.